This section outlines one TCR beta chain sequence together with its context. This clonotype has more than one count but fewer than ten. The antigen it binds to is not known. There are no base qualities to consult, and no much larger clone falls within one base. This sample stems from a study of T-cell memory formation after mild COVID-19 (dated by TCRdb to the early 2020s). In terms of the full investigation: TCR sequence clusters from the two donors were largely donor specific. Two young, previously healthy adult volunteers made up the cohort, one male and one female. In a couple of donors, T-cell clones that expanded and contracted after mild COVID-19 were tracked by sequencing TCRalpha and TCRbeta repertoires over time.

Results the study describes overall, beyond this receptor: Clones that contracted from day 15 to 85 showed balanced CD4/CD8 phenotypes, whereas a second wave of clones that expanded from day 15 to 37 leaned towards CD4+. Only two mild cases were covered by the study, and larger cohorts that include severe cases with pre-infection samples were considered necessary. The detection of some responding clones in pre-infection memory suggests that pre-existing cross-reactive memory T cells joined the SARS-CoV-2 response. Contracting CD4+ clones were located mainly in the CM and EM memory subsets, whereas CD8+ clones were found to be enriched in EMRA. The second-wave clones that peaked on day 37 were not confirmed to be SARS-CoV-2 specific.

Ficoll-Paque density gradient centrifugation was the method used to isolate PBMCs. Reads for this sample came from an Illumina NovaSeq 6000. TCRalpha and TCRbeta cDNA libraries were constructed by 5'RACE with constant-segment primers, with sample barcodes and unique molecular identifiers being introduced. Trizol reagent was used to extract RNA from every sample. Amplification of the libraries took two PCR steps, and the second step added a second sample barcode plus Illumina TruSeq adapters. Sequencing of the libraries was done on an Illumina NovaSeq, producing 2 x 150 bp paired-end reads. The authors processed their data as follows. Demultiplexing of reads and collapsing into UMI-guided consensus sequences were performed with migec v1.2.7. Using mixcr v2.1.11, the UMI consensuses were aligned to TRA and TRB V and J templates and assembled into clonotypes. Expanded or contracted clonotypes were those called significant by both edgeR and NoisET, with noise models trained on biological replicates. For edgeR calls, a false discovery rate-adjusted p below 0.01 and a log2 fold-change threshold of 1 were applied. As an exploratory analysis of dynamics, PCA with hierarchical clustering was applied to max-normalized trajectories of the 1000 most abundant clonotypes. Separately sequenced CD4+ and CD8+ repertoires were used to assign a CD4 or CD8 phenotype to each responding clone. The public reads were reanalyzed by TCRdb: fastp trimming at Q25, MiXCR alignment, in-frame beta chains only. Rows matching on CDR3 protein sequence are summarized as one entry with the most common DNA and genes. TCRdb's processing, not the authors' own work, is the source of the V and J calls. The sample profile shows hundreds of thousands of distinct CDR3 sequences; approximately 15% of them were found once. The ten most abundant clones make up about 22% of the sample.

From the germline V gene, CDR1 is SGHTA and CDR2 is FQGNSA. Compared with germline, V lacks 1 base and J lacks 4 bases; bases without a gene match: 5. The CDR3 numbers 15 residues from cysteine through phenylalanine. CDR3 DNA is the only sequence kept; it has 45 bases, read in frame from the first base. The chain is encoded by TRBV7-2 joined to TRBJ2-7; TRBD2 fits 9 bases in the junction. The specimen was PBMCs or a T cell subset sorted from them (not recorded which). The receptor's source is a man younger than 30 who had mild COVID-19 (a few samples of this study predate the infection). The sample titles of this study are shuffled in the database, so cell type and time point are left out; the donor was told from shared clones. The CDR3 sequence is CASSLGASGEYEQYF. The DNA sequence follows: TGTGCCAGCAGCTTAGGGGCTAGCGGGGAGTACGAGCAGTACTTC.